This entry describes one T cell receptor (beta chain). Its specificity is not known. This sample was included in a study of neoadjuvant anti-PD-1 for oral cavity cancer. Findings and limits, study-wide: TCR analyses covered only a few patients per response group.

Survey sequencing of tumors mostly used roughly 5 ug DNA, two replicates. The protocol was immunoSEQ multiplex PCR, while the TCRdb copy is restricted to in-frame clones and leaves out a portion. This table has 13,000 or so clones, around 53% appearing once. Patients were newly diagnosed with stage II-IVA oral cavity squamous cell carcinoma without prior systemic or radiation treatment. Cohort: HPV-negative, locally advanced oral cavity squamous cell carcinoma patients. This receptor was identified in a person aged 40-85 years with oral cavity squamous cell carcinoma. Specimen: tumor tissue, collected before nivolumab (anti-PD-1) treatment.

CDR3 bases: TGTGCCAGCAGTCCGCCGGGAGGGCTAGCGGGAGAAGAGCAGTACTTC. This sequence encodes CASSPPGGLAGEEQYF. This chain uses TRBV6-6 with TRBJ2-7, with TRBD2 matching over 10 bases. Germline loops: CDR1 MNHNY, CDR2 SVGAGI (reference sequence). The CDR3 contains 16 residues. Trimming at V came to 5 bases and at J to 7 bases, leaving 14 bases not matched to a gene.